The subject of this entry is one T cell receptor (beta chain). The data are from a study of T cells of healthy individuals. TCRdb re-called the 5' RACE reads through MiXCR, storing one row per CDR3 protein. The profile shows nearly 100,000 distinct CDR3 sequences, around 17% of them singletons. The clonotype comes from a human donor in good health.

DNA of the CDR3: TGTGCCAGCAGCTTAGGTCCAGGAGCGAACACTGAAGCTTTCTTT. Its translation: CASSLGPGANTEAFF. The chain carries TRBV7-2 and TRBJ1-1; D not certain. The germline V gene encodes CDR1 SGHTA and CDR2 FQGNSA. The length of the CDR3 is 15 residues. V was cut by 1 base and J by 1 base, with 10 bases left in between.